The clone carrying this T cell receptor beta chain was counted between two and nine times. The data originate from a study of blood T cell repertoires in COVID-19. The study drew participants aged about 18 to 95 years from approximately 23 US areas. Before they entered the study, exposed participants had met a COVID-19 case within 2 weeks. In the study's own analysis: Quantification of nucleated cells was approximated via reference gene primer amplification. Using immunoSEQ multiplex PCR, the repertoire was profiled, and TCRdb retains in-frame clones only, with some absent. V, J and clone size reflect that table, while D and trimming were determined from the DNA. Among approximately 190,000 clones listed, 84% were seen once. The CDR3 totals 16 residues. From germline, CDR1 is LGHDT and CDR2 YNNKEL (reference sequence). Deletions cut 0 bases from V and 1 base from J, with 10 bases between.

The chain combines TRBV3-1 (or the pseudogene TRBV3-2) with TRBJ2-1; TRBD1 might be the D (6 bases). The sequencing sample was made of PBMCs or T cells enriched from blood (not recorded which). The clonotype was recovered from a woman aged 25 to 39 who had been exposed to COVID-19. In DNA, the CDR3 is TGTGCCAGCAGCCAAGACAGGGGTGATTCCTACAATGAGCAGTTCTTC. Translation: CASSQDRGDSYNEQFF.